This TCR beta chain was captured by sequencing in a study of cytomegalovirus exposure and HLA in healthy donors. Primers included in the PCR were 60 Vbeta and 13 Jbeta primers. Using immunoSEQ multiplex PCR, the repertoire was profiled, and TCRdb retains in-frame clones only, with some absent. The repertoire holds some 130,000 clones, with around 72% as singletons. This CDR3 is 16 amino acids long. V trimming: 7 bases; J trimming: 0 bases; junction bases outside the gene matches: 4. Germline V gene sequence: CDR1 LNHDA, CDR2 SQIVND (reference sequence). Findings of the study overall: Presence/absence comparisons presumed near-even sequencing depth among donors. Confirmation in vitro established that a few CMV-associated chains were specific for CMV antigens. Researchers counted around 150 TCR beta chains as cytomegalovirus-associated.

In regard to this clone: What it binds is unknown.

The chain combines TRBV19 with TRBJ2-6; 9 bases are a match to TRBD1. The receptor comes from a human donor in good health. Sequencing was performed on PBMCs. The CDR3 loop reads CASTTGGTSGANVLTF. CDR3 DNA: TGTGCCAGTACGACAGGGGGGACCTCTGGGGCCAACGTCCTGACTTTC.